The TCR beta chain described here comes from a study of siplizumab effects on memory and regulatory T cells. The CDR3 contains 13 residues. The germline V gene has CDR1 LNHDA and CDR2 SQIVND (reference sequence). The V gene lost 7 bases and the J gene lost 4 bases, with 13 bases spanning the gap. TCRdb's copy holds only in-frame clones and misses some; the assay was immunoSEQ multiplex PCR. Here the sample spans about 91,000 clones, approximately 93% being singletons. V is TRBV19 and J is TRBJ1-2; D gene ambiguous. The sequence was obtained from a human donor in good health. Sequencing was performed on CD8+ T cells sorted from blood. The CDR3 region is CASTLAGSYGYTF. The CDR3 coding sequence is TGTGCCAGTACCCTCGCTGGGTCCTATGGCTACACCTTC.